This T cell receptor beta chain is drawn from a study of human T cells and chemical hapten exposure. Separate cDNA molecules received unique molecular identifiers, which the library attached to them. TCRdb analysed the RACE reads with MiXCR anew, one entry per CDR3 protein. The sample gives 95,000 to 150,000 distinct CDR3 sequences, about 14% of which show up once; approximately 2.6% is in the top ten. There are 13 residues in the CDR3. V was trimmed by 5 bases and J by 10 bases, leaving 15 bases between them. Germline V gene sequence: CDR1 SGHNT, CDR2 YENEEA. Time point indicated: pre-sensitization, week 0. Indicated treatment: therapeutic diphenylcyclopropenone sensitization with weekly scalp DPC. This clonotype has only a few counts.

This clonotype was obtained from a woman younger than 35 with alopecia areata. Some clones in this sample may be carry-over from other donors' samples. V usage is TRBV11-3 and J usage is TRBJ2-1; possibly TRBD2 for D (6 bases). Here the sequenced sample was whole blood, taken in connection with sensitization to the hapten diphenylcyclopropenone (DPC). The chain's CDR3 is CASSAGPLGEQFF. DNA for the CDR3: TGTGCCAGCAGCGCGGGACCCCTCGGGGAGCAGTTCTTC.